Reported below is one TCR beta chain. The authors' processing: Amplifying reference gene primers gave estimates of nucleated cell counts. Only in-frame clones appear in the TCRdb table, and some are missing; sequencing was by immunoSEQ multiplex PCR. V, J and clone size are those of that table, while D and trimming were read from the DNA. This sample yields about 200,000 clones, of which 70% to 85% are seen a single time; 7.8% belongs to the top ten. The sample comes from a study of blood T cell repertoires in COVID-19. As for the study in general: T cells, B-cell-depleted T cells, or PBMCs supplied cDNA or gDNA.

The CDR3 length is 16 residues. From germline, CDR1 is ENHRY and CDR2 SYGVKD. V lost 3 bases and J lost 2, with 14 bases in between. The source of this sequence is a woman at least 80 years old with COVID-19, enrolled during active disease. Specimen: peripheral blood. This sequence joins TRBV10-3 and TRBJ1-3; weak D call: TRBD1 (6 bases). The CDR3 DNA reads as TGTGCCATCAGTGATCCCCATACAGGGACTGGAAACACCATATATTTT. Translation: CAISDPHTGTGNTIYF.